This TCR beta chain was profiled in a study of OX40 agonist ivuxolimab in advanced cancers. Notes on the study in general: Some of the nonresponding patients also showed low levels of normalized T-cell clonal expansion.

The assay was immunoSEQ multiplex PCR, and TCRdb's table has in-frame clones only and misses some. The data show fewer than 35,000 clones, over 85% seen once. The length of the CDR3 is 15 residues. Trimming pared 0 bases from V and 9 bases from J, leaving 17 bases between. Germline V CDR1 and CDR2: SGDLS, YYNGEE. Blood sampling took place at baseline, cycle 4 day 1, and cycle 7 day 1. This clone was detected once. Its antigen is not known. Sequencing was performed on CD4+ or CD8+ T cells sorted from blood, taken in a trial of the OX40 agonist ivuxolimab. This TCR came from an adult with an advanced solid tumor such as melanoma, head and neck, liver or kidney cancer. V gene TRBV9 combines with J gene TRBJ2-3; perhaps TRBD2 as D (5 bases). The CDR3 spells CASSVVDSAWETQYF. The CDR3 nucleotides read TGTGCCAGCAGCGTAGTGGACTCCGCCTGGGAGACGCAGTATTTT.